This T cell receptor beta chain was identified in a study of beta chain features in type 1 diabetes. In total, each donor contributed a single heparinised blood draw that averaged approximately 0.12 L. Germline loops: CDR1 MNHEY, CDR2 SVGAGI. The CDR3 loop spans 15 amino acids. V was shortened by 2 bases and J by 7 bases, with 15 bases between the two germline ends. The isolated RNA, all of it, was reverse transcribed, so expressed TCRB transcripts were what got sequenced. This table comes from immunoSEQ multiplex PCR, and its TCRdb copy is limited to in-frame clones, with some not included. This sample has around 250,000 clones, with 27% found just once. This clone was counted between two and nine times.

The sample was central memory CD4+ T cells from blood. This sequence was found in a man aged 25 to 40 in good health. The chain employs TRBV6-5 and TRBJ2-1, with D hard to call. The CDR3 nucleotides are TGTGCCAGCAGTTACGCCTGGCTAGAAGGGAATGAGCAGTTCTTC. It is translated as CASSYAWLEGNEQFF.